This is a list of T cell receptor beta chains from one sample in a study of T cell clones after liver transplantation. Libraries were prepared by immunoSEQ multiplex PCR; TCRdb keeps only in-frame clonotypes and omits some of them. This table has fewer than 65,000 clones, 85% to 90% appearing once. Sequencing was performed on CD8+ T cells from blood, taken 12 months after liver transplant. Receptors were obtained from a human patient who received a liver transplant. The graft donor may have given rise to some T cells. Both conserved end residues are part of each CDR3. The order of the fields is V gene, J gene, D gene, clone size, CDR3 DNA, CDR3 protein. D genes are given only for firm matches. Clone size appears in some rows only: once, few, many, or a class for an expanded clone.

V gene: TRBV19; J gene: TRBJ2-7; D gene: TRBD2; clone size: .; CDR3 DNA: TGTGCCAGTAGTACCCCCTTTAGCGGGAGGGCCCACGAGCAGTACTTC; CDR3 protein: CASSTPFSGRAHEQYF
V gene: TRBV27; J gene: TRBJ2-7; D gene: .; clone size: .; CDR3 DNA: TGTGCCAGCAGTTTAACACAGGACTACGAGCAGTACTTC; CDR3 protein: CASSLTQDYEQYF
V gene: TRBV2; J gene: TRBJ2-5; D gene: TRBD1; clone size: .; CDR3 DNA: TGTGCCAGCAGTGACCTAGGGGGCAGAAAGGAGACCCAGTACTTC; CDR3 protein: CASSDLGGRKETQYF
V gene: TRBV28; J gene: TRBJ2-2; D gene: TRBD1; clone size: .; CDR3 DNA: TGTGCCAGCAGTTTGACAGGGGCGAACACCGGGGAGCTGTTTTTT; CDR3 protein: CASSLTGANTGELFF
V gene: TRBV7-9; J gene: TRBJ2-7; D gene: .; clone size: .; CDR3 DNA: TGTGCCAGCAGCTTAAGTCTGGAATCCGAGCAGTACTTC; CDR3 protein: CASSLSLESEQYF
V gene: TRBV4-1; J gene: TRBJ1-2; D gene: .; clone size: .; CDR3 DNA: TGCGCCAGCAGCCTCGGGGCCGCCCATTCTAACTATGGCTACACCTTC; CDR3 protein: CASSLGAAHSNYGYTF
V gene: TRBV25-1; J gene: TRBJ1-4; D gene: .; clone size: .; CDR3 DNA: TGTGCCAGCAGTGAATTTTCCGGAACTAATGAAAAACTGTTTTTT; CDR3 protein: CASSEFSGTNEKLFF
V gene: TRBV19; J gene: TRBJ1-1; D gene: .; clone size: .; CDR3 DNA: TGTGCCAGTAGTATAGACAGCAGATACACTGAAGCTTTCTTT; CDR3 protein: CASSIDSRYTEAFF
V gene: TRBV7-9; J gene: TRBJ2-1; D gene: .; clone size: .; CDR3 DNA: TGTGCCAGCAGCTTTGGGAGCTCCTACAATGAGCAGTTCTTC; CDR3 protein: CASSFGSSYNEQFF
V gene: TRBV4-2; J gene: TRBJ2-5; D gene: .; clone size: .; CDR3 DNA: TGTGCCAGCAGCCAAGGACCGACCGGAGAGACCCAGTACTTC; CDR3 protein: CASSQGPTGETQYF
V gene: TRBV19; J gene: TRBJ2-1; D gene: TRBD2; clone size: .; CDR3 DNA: TGTGCCAGTAGTATAGCGGGAGGGAACAATGAGCAGTTCTTC; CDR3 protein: CASSIAGGNNEQFF
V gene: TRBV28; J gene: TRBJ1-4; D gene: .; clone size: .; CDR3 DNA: TGTGCCAGTCTTCCTTACACTAATGAAAAACTGTTTTTT; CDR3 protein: CASLPYTNEKLFF
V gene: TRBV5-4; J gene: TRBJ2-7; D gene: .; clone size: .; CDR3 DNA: TGTGCCAGCAGCTGGAAGGGGCTTGACTACGAGCAGTACTTC; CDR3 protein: CASSWKGLDYEQYF
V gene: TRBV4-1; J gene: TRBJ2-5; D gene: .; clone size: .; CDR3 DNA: TGCGCCAGCAGCCCCCGCCTGGGAGAGACCCAGTACTTC; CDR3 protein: CASSPRLGETQYF
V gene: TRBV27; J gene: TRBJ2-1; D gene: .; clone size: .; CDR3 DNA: TGTGCCAGCAGTTTAAGCCCGCGCTCCTACAATGAGCAGTTCTTC; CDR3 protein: CASSLSPRSYNEQFF
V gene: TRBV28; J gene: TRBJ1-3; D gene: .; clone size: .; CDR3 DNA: TGTGCCAGCAGTTTTGTACCAGGGGAATCTGGAAACACCATATATTTT; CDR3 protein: CASSFVPGESGNTIYF
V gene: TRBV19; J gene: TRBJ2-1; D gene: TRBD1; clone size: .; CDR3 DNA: TGTGCCAGTAGTATCGGGGGACAGGCTTACAATGAGCAGTTCTTC; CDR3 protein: CASSIGGQAYNEQFF
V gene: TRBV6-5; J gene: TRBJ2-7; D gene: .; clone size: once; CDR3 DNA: TGTGCCAGCAGCCTGGGGTACGAGCAGTACTTC; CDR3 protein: CASSLGYEQYF
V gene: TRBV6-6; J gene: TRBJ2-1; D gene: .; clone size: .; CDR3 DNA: TGTGCCAGCAGTTGGACAGACCTTTACAATGAGCAGTTCTTC; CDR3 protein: CASSWTDLYNEQFF
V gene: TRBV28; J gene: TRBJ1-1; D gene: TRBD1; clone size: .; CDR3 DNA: TGTGCCAGCAGTTCGGACAGGGAGGCCGACACTGAAGCTTTCTTT; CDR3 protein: CASSSDREADTEAFF
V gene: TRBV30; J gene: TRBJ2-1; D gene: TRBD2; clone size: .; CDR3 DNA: TGTGCCTGGGACGTTAGCGGGAGAAATGAGCAGTTCTTC; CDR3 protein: CAWDVSGRNEQFF
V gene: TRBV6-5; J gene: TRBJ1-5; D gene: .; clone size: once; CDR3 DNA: TGTGCCAGCAGTCCCTTTGATAGCAATCAGCCCCAGCATTTT; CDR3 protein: CASSPFDSNQPQHF
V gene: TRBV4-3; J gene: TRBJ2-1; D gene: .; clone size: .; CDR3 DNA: TGCGCCAGCAGCCAAGATAGGGTCAGGTCCTACAATGAGCAGTTCTTC; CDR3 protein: CASSQDRVRSYNEQFF
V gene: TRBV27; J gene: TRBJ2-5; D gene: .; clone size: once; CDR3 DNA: TGTGCCAGCAGTTTTAACAGAGACCTGCAAGAGACCCAGTACTTC; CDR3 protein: CASSFNRDLQETQYF
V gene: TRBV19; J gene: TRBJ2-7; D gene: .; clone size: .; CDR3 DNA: TGTGCCAGTAGTAGGGGGTTCGAAGGGAGCTCCTACGAGCAGTACTTC; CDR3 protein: CASSRGFEGSSYEQYF
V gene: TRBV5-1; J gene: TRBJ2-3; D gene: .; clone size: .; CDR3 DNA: TGCGCCAGCAGCTCTGGGACCGCAACAGGGGATACGCAGTATTTT; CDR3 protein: CASSSGTATGDTQYF
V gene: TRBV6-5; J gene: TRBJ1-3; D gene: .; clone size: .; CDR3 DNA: TGTGCCAGCTCAGGGTTGGAAGGAAACACCATATATTTT; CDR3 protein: CASSGLEGNTIYF
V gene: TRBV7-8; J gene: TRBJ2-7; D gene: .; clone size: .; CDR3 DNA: TGTGCCAGCAGCTTAGCCGCAGGCCAGAGAGAGCAGTACTTC; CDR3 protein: CASSLAAGQREQYF
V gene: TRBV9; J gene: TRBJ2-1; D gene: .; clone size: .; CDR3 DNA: TGTGCCAGCAGCGTGGGCTGGGACTTCGAGGACAATGAGCAGTTCTTC; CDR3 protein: CASSVGWDFEDNEQFF
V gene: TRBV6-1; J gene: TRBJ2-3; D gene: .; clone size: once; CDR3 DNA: TGTGCCAGCAGTGTGACTCTTCAGAACACAGATACGCAGTATTTT; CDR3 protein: CASSVTLQNTDTQYF
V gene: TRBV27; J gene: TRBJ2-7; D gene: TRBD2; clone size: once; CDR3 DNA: TGTGCCAGCAGTTTATGGCAGGGAGGGTACGAGCAGTACTTC; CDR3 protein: CASSLWQGGYEQYF
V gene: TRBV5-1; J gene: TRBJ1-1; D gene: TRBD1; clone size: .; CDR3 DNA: TGCGCCAGCAGCTTGGCCACAGGGGGCGGTGCTGAAGCTTTCTTT; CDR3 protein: CASSLATGGGAEAFF
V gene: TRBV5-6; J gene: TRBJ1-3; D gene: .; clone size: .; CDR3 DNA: TGTGCCAGCAGTTTGTATTTCTCTGGAAACACCATATATTTT; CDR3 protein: CASSLYFSGNTIYF
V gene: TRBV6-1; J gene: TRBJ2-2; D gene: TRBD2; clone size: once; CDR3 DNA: TGTGCCAGCAGTGAAAATGGAGGGCTAGCGGGAATGTCCGGGGAGCTGTTTTTT; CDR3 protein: CASSENGGLAGMSGELFF
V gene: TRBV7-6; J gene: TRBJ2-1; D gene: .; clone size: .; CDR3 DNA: TGTGCCAGCAGCCTCCGGGACTCGTCCTACAATGAGCAGTTCTTC; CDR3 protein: CASSLRDSSYNEQFF
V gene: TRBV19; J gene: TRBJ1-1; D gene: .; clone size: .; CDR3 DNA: TGTGCCAGTAGTTGGGGGTTTTCGGGAACTGAAGCTTTCTTT; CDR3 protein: CASSWGFSGTEAFF
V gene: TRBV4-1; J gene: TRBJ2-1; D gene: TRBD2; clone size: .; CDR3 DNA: TGCGCCAGCAGCCATGGGACTAGCGGGAGATCTGAGCAGTTCTTC; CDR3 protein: CASSHGTSGRSEQFF
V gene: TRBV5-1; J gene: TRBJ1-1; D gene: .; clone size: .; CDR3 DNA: TGCGCCAGCAGCTTGGGTTGGGTCAGGGGTGAAGCTTTCTTT; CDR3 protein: CASSLGWVRGEAFF
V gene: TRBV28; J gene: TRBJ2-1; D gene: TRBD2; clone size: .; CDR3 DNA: TGTGCCAGCAGTCCCCAGGGACTAGCAGCGGATGAGCAGTTCTTC; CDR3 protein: CASSPQGLAADEQFF